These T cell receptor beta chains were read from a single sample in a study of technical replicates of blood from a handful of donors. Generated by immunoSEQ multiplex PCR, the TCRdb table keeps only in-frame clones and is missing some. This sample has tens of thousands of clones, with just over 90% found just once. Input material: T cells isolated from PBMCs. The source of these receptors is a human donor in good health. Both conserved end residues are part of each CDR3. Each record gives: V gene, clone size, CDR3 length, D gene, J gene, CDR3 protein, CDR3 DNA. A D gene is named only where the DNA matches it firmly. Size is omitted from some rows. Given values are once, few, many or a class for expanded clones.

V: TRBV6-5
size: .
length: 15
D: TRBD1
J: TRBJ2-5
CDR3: CASNRRDRVVETQYF
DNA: TGTGCCAGCAATCGGAGGGACAGGGTGGTGGAGACCCAGTACTTC

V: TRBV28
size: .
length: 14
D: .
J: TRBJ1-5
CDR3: CASSKDRHNQPQHF
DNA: TGTGCCAGCAGTAAGGACAGACACAATCAGCCCCAGCATTTT

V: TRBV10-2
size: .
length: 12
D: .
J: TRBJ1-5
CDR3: CASTGGNQPQHF
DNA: TGCGCCAGCACGGGGGGCAATCAGCCCCAGCATTTT

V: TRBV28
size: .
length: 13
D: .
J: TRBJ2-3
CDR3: CASSPQSTDTQYF
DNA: TGTGCCAGCAGCCCCCAAAGCACAGATACGCAGTATTTT

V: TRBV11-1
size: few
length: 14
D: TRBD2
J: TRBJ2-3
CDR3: CASAGGLSTDTQYF
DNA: TGTGCCAGCGCGGGGGGGTTGAGCACAGATACGCAGTATTTT

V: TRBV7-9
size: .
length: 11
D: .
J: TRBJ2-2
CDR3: CASSFTSELFF
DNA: TGTGCCAGCAGCTTTACATCGGAGCTGTTTTTT

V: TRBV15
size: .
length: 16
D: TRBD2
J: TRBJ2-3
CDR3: CATSVRPGLALHTQYF
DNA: TGTGCCACCAGCGTACGGCCGGGACTAGCGTTGCATACGCAGTATTTT

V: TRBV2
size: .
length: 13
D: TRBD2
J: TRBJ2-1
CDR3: CASSESGRNEQFF
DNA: TGTGCCAGCAGTGAAAGCGGGAGGAATGAGCAGTTCTTC

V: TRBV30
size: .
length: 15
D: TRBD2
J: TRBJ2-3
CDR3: CAWSGGRVSTDTQYF
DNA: TGTGCCTGGAGTGGGGGGAGGGTTAGCACAGATACGCAGTATTTT

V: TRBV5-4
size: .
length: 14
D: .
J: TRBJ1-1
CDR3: CASSAAAEMREAFF
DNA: TGTGCCAGCAGCGCAGCCGCCGAGATGCGGGAAGCTTTCTTT

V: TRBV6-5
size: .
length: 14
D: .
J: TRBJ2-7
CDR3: CASSYQGSYGEQYF
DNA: TGTGCCAGCAGTTACCAGGGATCTTACGGGGAGCAGTACTTC

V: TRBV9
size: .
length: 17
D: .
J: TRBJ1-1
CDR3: CASSVGPRVLTNTEAFF
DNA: TGTGCCAGCAGCGTAGGCCCCAGGGTCCTAACGAACACTGAAGCTTTCTTT

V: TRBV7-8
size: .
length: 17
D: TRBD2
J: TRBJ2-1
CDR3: CASSPRLAGATYNEQFF
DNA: TGTGCCAGCAGTCCAAGGTTAGCGGGGGCCACGTACAATGAGCAGTTCTTC

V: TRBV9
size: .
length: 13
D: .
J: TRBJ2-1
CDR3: CASSHGYGNEQFF
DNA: TGTGCCAGCAGCCACGGTTACGGGAATGAGCAGTTCTTC

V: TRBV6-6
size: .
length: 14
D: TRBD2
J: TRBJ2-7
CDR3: CASSKLAGGNEQYF
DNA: TGTGCCAGCAGTAAGCTAGCGGGAGGCAACGAGCAGTACTTC

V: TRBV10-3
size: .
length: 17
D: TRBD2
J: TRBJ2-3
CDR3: CAISDALAGRNTDTQYF
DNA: TGTGCCATCAGTGATGCCTTAGCGGGTCGGAACACAGATACGCAGTATTTT

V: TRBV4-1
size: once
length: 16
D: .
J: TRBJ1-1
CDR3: CASSGPGAGGNTEAFF
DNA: TGCGCCAGCAGCGGACCAGGGGCGGGGGGGAACACTGAAGCTTTCTTT

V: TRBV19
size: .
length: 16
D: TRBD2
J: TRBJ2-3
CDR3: CASSMGLVQSTDTQYF
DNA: TGTGCCAGTAGTATGGGACTAGTACAAAGCACAGATACGCAGTATTTT

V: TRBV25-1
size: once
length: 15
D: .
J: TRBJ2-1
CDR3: CASSGIKGDYNEQFF
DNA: TGTGCCAGCAGTGGCATCAAGGGGGACTACAATGAGCAGTTCTTC

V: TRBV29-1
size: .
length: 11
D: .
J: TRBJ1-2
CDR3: CSVRQDYGYTF
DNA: TGCAGCGTGAGACAGGACTATGGCTACACCTTC

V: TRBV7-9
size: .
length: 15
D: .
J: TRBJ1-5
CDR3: CASSSGTNSNQPQHF
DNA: TGTGCCAGCAGCTCCGGGACAAATAGCAATCAGCCCCAGCATTTT

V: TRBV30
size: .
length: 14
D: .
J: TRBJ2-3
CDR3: CAWGLGQYTDTQYF
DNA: TGTGCCTGGGGACTCGGACAGTACACAGATACGCAGTATTTT

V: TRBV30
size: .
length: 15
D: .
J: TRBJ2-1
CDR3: CAWSVSNIGVDEQFF
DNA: TGTGCCTGGAGTGTGTCAAACATCGGAGTTGATGAGCAGTTCTTC

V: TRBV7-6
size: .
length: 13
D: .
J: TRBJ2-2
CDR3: CASSSANTGELFF
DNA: TGTGCCAGCAGTTCTGCGAACACCGGGGAGCTGTTTTTT

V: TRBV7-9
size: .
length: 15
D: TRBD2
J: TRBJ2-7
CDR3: CASSSRTSGTYEQYF
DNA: TGTGCCAGCAGCTCACGGACTAGCGGAACCTACGAGCAGTACTTC

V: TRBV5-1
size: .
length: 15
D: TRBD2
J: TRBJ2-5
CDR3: CASSTRLAGAETQYF
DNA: TGCGCCAGCAGCACCAGACTAGCGGGAGCTGAGACCCAGTACTTC

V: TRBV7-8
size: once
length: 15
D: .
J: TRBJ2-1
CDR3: CASSSSDSSYNEQFF
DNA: TGTGCCAGCAGCTCTAGCGATAGCTCCTACAATGAGCAGTTCTTC

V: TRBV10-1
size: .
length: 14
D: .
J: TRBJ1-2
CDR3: CASSVIRMNYGYTF
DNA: TGCGCCAGCAGTGTGATCAGGATGAACTATGGCTACACCTTC

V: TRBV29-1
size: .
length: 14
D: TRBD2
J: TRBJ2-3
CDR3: CSVAQRGGPDTQYF
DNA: TGCAGCGTTGCGCAGCGGGGGGGCCCAGATACGCAGTATTTT

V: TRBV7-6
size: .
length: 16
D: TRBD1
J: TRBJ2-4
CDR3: CASSSPLTGVENIQYF
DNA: TGTGCCAGCAGCTCGCCTTTGACAGGGGTTGAAAACATTCAGTACTTC

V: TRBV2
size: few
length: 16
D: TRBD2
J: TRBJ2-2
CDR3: CASSAGLAGFAGELFF
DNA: TGTGCCAGCAGTGCTGGACTAGCGGGATTCGCGGGGGAGCTGTTTTTT

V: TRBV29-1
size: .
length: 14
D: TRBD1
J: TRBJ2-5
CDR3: CSANTGGAGETQYF
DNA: TGCAGCGCAAACACAGGGGGCGCGGGGGAGACCCAGTACTTC

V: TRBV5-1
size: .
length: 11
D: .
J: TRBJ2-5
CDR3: CASSFQETQYF
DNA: TGCGCCAGCAGTTTCCAGGAGACCCAGTACTTC

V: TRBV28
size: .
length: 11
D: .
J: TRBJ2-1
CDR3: CASSSPMKRFF
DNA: TGTGCCAGCAGTTCCCCCATGAAGAGGTTCTTC

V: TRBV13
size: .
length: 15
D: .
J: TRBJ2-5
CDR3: CASSTFQGRRETQYF
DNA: TGTGCCAGCAGCACCTTTCAGGGCCGTCGGGAGACCCAGTACTTC

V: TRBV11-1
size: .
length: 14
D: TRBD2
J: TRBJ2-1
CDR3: CASVASGIPNEQFF
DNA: TGTGCCAGCGTGGCTAGCGGGATACCCAATGAGCAGTTCTTC

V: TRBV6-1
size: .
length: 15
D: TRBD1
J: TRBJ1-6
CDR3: CASSWTGSNSSPLHF
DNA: TGTGCCAGCAGCTGGACAGGAAGTAATTCATCACCCCTCCACTTT

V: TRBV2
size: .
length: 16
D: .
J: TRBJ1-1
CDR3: CASSELGGTRNTEAFF
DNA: TGTGCCAGCAGTGAATTAGGAGGGACGAGGAACACTGAAGCTTTCTTT

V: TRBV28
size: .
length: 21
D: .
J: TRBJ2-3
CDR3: CASSSLLRRVLHQRRGDTQYF
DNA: TGTGCCAGCAGTTCTCTTCTAAGGCGGGTACTCCACCAAAGGAGGGGTGATACGCAGTATTTT

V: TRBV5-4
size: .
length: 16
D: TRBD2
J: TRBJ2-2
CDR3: CASSTASGPNTGELFF
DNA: TGTGCCAGCAGCACCGCTAGCGGTCCGAACACCGGGGAGCTGTTTTTT

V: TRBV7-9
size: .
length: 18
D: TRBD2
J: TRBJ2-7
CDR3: CASSLSAVRGGKGDEQYF
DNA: TGTGCCAGCAGCTTAAGTGCGGTGCGCGGGGGGAAAGGGGACGAGCAGTACTTC

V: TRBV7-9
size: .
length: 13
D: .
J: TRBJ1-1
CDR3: CASSLQGGSEAFF
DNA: TGTGCCAGCAGCTTACAGGGAGGCTCTGAAGCTTTCTTT